This paragraph covers one TCR beta chain sequence. TCRdb re-called the 5' RACE reads and catalogs CDR3 proteins one per entry, DNA excluded. Its table records around 380,000 distinct CDR3 sequences. The CDR3 totals 16 residues. CDR1 and CDR2 (germline): SGHDN, FVKESK. This sample is drawn from a study of monozygotic twins with inflammatory bowel disease. Without any T cell sorting, total RNA was isolated from whole blood. What was sequenced was blood. The chain links TRBV14 to TRBJ1-1. The sequence was collected from a human donor with ulcerative colitis or Crohn's disease, or a healthy co-twin of an affected twin (not recorded which). The CDR3 spells CASSQDLGALNTEAFF.